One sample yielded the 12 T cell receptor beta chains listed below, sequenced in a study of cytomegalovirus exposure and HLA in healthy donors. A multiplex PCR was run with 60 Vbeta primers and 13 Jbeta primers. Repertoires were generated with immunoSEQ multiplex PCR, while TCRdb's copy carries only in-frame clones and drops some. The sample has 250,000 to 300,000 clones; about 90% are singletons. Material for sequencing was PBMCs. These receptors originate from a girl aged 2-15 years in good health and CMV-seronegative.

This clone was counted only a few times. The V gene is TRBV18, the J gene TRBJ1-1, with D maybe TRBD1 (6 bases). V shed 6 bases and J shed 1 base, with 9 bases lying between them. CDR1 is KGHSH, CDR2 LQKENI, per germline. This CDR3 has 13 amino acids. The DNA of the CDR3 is TGTGCCAGCTCCGGACAGAGGAACACTGAAGCTTTCTTT. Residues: CASSGQRNTEAFF.

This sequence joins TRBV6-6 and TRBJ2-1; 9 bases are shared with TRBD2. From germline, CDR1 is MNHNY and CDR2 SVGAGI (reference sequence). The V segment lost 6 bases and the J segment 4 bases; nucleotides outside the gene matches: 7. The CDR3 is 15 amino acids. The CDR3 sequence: CASSQRLAEYNEQFF. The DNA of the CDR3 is TGTGCCAGCAGCCAACGACTAGCGGAATACAATGAGCAGTTCTTC.

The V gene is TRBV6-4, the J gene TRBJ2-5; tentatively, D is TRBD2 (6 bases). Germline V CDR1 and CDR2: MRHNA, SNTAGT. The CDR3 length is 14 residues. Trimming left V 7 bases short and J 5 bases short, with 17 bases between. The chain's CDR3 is CASIGSGVRETQYF. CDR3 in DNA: TGTGCCAGCATTGGATCGGGGGTTCGGGAGACCCAGTACTTC.

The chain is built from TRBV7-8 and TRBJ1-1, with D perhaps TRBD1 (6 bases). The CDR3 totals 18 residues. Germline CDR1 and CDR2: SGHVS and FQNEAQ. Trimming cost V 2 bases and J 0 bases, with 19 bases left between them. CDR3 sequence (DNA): TGTGCCAGCAGCTTAACCGATCCCGGGGGGGCCATGAACACTGAAGCTTTCTTT. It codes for CASSLTDPGGAMNTEAFF. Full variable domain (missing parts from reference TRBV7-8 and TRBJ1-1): GAGVSQSPRYKVAKRGQDVALRCDPISGHVSLFWYQQALGQGPEFLTYFQNEAQLDKSGLPSDRFFAERPEGSVSTLKIQRTQQEDSAVYLCASSLTDPGGAMNTEAFFGQGTRLTVV.

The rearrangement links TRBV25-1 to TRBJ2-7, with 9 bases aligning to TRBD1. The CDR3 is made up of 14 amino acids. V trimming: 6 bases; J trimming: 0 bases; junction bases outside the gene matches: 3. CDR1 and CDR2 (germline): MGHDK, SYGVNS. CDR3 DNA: TGTGCCAGCAGCTCGGACAGGGGCTCCTACGAGCAGTACTTC. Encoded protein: CASSSDRGSYEQYF.

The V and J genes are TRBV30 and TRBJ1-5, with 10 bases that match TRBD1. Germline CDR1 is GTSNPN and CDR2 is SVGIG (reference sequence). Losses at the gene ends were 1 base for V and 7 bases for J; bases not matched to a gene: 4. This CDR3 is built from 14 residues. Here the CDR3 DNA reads TGTGCCTGGAGTGCGGGACAGGGGTCCCAGCCCCAGCATTTT. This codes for CAWSAGQGSQPQHF.

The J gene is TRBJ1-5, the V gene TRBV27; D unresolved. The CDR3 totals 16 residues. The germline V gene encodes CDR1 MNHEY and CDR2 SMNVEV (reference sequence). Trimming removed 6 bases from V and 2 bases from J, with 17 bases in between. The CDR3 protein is CASSYDTPNGNQPQHF. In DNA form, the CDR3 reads TGTGCCAGCAGCTATGACACCCCGAACGGCAATCAGCCCCAGCATTTT.

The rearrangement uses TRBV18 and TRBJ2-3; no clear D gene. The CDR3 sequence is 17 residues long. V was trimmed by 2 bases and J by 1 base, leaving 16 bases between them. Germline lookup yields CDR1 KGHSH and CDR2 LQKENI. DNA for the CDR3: TGTGCCAGCTCACCAGGAACAACAGTCTTTGGCACAGATACGCAGTATTTT. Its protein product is CASSPGTTVFGTDTQYF.

Here the CDR3 DNA reads TGTGCCACCAGCAGCGGGGGGAACACAGATACGCAGTATTTT. Its protein product is CATSSGGNTDTQYF. The V call is TRBV15, the J call TRBJ2-3, with 7 bases that match TRBD2. The V gene end was trimmed by 3 bases and the J gene end by 2 bases; junction bases not matched to a gene: 2. Germline CDR1 LNHNV, CDR2 YYDKDF (reference sequence). The CDR3 has 14 amino acids.

The CDR3 loop reads CASSLAAETSGYTF. The CDR3 region has the DNA TGTGCCAGCAGCTTGGCCGCGGAAACAAGTGGCTACACCTTC. This rearrangement joins TRBV5-5 to TRBJ1-2; D uncertain. The length of the CDR3 is 14 residues. Germline V gene data show CDR1 as SGHKS and CDR2 as YYEKEE (reference sequence). V was shortened by 0 bases and J by 7 bases, with 13 bases between the two germline ends.

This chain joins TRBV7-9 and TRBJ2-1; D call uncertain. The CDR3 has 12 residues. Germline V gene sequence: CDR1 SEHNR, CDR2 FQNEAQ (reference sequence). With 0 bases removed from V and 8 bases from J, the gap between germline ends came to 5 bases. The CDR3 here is CASSLASYEQFF. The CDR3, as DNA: TGTGCCAGCAGCTTAGCTTCCTATGAGCAGTTCTTC.

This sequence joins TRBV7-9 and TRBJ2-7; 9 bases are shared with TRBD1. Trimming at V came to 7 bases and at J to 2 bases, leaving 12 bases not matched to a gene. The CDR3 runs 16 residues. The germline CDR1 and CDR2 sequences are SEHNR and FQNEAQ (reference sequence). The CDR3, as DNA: TGTGCCAGCATCCGATACCGGGACAGGGCACCCTACGAGCAGTACTTC. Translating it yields CASIRYRDRAPYEQYF. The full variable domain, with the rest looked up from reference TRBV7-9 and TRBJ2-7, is DTGVSQNPRHKITKRGQNVTFRCDPISEHNRLYWYRQTLGQGPEFLTYFQNEAQLEKSRLLSDRFSAERPKGSFSTLEIQRTEQGDSAMYLCASIRYRDRAPYEQYFGPGTRLTVT.